This T cell receptor beta chain comes out of a study of blood T cell repertoires in COVID-19. The CDR3 length is 16 residues. V was cut by 4 bases and J by 4 bases, with 16 bases left in between. TCRdb's table, derived via immunoSEQ multiplex PCR, lists solely in-frame clones and lacks some. The top ten hold around 25% of the sample, which has about 68,000 clones, roughly 80% seen once. The specimen sequenced was peripheral blood. The chain combines TRBV23-1 with TRBJ2-2, with D possibly TRBD2 on 6 matching bases. TRBV23-1 qualifies as an ORF whose function is uncertain. The clonotype originates from a human donor in a cohort sampled during active COVID-19. The CDR3 region has the DNA TGCGCCAGCAGTCCGTGGGCTAGCGCGGTCACCGGGGAGCTGTTTTTT. Protein sequence: CASSPWASAVTGELFF.